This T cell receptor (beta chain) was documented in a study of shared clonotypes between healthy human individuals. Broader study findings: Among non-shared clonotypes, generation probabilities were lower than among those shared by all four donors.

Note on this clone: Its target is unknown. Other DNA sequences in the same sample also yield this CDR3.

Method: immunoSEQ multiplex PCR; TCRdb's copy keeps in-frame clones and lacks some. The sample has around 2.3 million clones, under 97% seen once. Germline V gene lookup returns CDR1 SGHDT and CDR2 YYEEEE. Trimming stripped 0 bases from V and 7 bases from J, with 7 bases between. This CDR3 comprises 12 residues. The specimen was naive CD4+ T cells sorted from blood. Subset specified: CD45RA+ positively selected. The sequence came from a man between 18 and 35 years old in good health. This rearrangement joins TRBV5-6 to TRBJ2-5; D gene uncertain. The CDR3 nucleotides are TGTGCCAGCAGCTTGGCCGTTGGGACCCAGTACTTC. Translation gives CASSLAVGTQYF.